This passage covers 8 T cell receptor beta chains from one sample sequenced in a study of post-analysis software for immune sequencing data. Findings and caveats of the study: Relative to controls, patients had five TRBV segments at higher frequency, with TRBV5-6, TRBV5-1 and TRBV20-1 among these.

Their antigen targets remain unknown. Prepared TCR beta cDNA libraries contained unique molecular identifiers. TCRdb reanalysed the PCR reads using MiXCR and keeps one entry per CDR3 protein. The table includes about 540,000 distinct CDR3 sequences, roughly 34% detected once. Sequenced sample: blood. These receptors came from a girl aged 2-17 years with multiple sclerosis.

The chain employs TRBV5-5 and TRBJ2-1, with TRBD2 matching 10 bases. V was clipped by 3 bases and J by 8 bases; unmatched bases: 14. CDR1 SGHKS and CDR2 YYEKEE come from the germline V gene (reference sequence). The length of the CDR3 is 17 residues. The CDR3 sequence is CASSSSPQRGGRDEQFF. The CDR3 DNA follows: TGTGCCAGCAGCTCCTCCCCACAGCGGGGGGGCCGGGATGAGCAGTTCTTC.

This clonotype was recorded many times. This rearrangement joins TRBV5-1 to TRBJ2-5; D gene unclear. CDR1 SGHRS and CDR2 YFSETQ come from the germline V gene. V was clipped by 0 bases and J by 5 bases, with 5 bases between them. The CDR3 contains 12 residues. In DNA form, the CDR3 reads TGCGCCAGCAGCTTGGATGGGGAGACCCAGTACTTC. It specifies CASSLDGETQYF.

This chain uses TRBV20-1 with TRBJ2-7; 11 positions match TRBD2. CDR1 and CDR2 from the germline V gene are DFQATT and SNEGSKA (reference sequence). Unmatched junction bases numbered 8, after V lost 0 bases and J lost 1 base. The CDR3 loop spans 17 amino acids. CDR3 amino acids: CSAREPRLAGGSYEQYF. The CDR3 nucleotides read TGCAGTGCTAGAGAACCCCGGCTAGCGGGGGGATCCTACGAGCAGTACTTC.

V and J are TRBV20-1 and TRBJ1-1, with a possible D match to TRBD1 (5 bases). The CDR3 sequence is 13 residues long. CDR1 and CDR2 (germline): DFQATT, SNEGSKA (reference sequence). V lost 2 bases and J 4 bases, leaving 11 bases between the germline ends. The CDR3 bases are TGCAGTGCTAGACTCCCGGGGGGCACTGAAGCTTTCTTT. Its protein is CSARLPGGTEAFF.

A few counts support this clonotype. The V and J genes are TRBV7-2 and TRBJ2-5; 7 positions agree with TRBD1. From germline, CDR1 is SGHTA and CDR2 FQGNSA. CDR3 size: 15 residues. V shed 5 bases and J 6 bases; nucleotides not matched to a gene: 12. The CDR3 sequence is CASSPPSRQGQTQYF. The DNA for the CDR3 is TGTGCCAGCAGCCCCCCCTCTCGACAGGGACAGACCCAGTACTTC.

The chain combines TRBV6-5 with TRBJ2-3, with D possibly being TRBD2 (6 bases). The CDR3 length is 15 residues. V was shortened by 6 bases and J by 0 bases, with 13 bases between the two germline ends. CDR1 MNHEY and CDR2 SVGAGI come from the germline V gene. The CDR3 region is CASSSTSYSTDTQYF. CDR3 in DNA: TGTGCCAGCAGCTCCACTAGCTACAGCACAGATACGCAGTATTTT.

This clonotype appeared a few times. The J gene is TRBJ1-2, the V gene TRBV7-6, with 9 bases identical to TRBD1. V shed 2 bases, J shed 8 bases, and the junction held 12 bases outside the gene matches. Germline values: CDR1 SGHVS, CDR2 FNYEAQ. The CDR3 loop spans 16 amino acids. The CDR3: CASSLQGSGQGGGYTF. CDR3 DNA sequence: TGTGCCAGCAGCTTACAAGGTTCGGGACAGGGCGGCGGCTACACCTTC.

This chain connects TRBV5-1 to TRBJ1-1; D is perhaps TRBD1 (5 bases). V lost 4 bases to trimming and J lost 7 bases, with 14 bases between them. CDR1 SGHRS and CDR2 YFSETQ come from the germline V gene. The CDR3 sequence is 13 residues long. The CDR3 loop reads CASSLRRDGEAFF. CDR3 in DNA: TGCGCCAGCAGCCTTCGCCGGGACGGTGAAGCTTTCTTT. Supplemented by reference TRBV5-1 and TRBJ1-1, the full variable domain reads KAGVTQTPRYLIKTRGQQVTLSCSPISGHRSVSWYQQTPGQGLQFLFEYFSETQRNKGNFPGRFSGRQFSNSRSEMNVSTLELGDSALYLCASSLRRDGEAFFGQGTRLTVV.